This is a list of T cell receptor beta chains from one sample in a study of blood T cell repertoires in COVID-19. Profiling relied on immunoSEQ multiplex PCR, and the TCRdb table lists in-frame clones only, not all of them. The sample carries 350,000 to 450,000 clones, around 89% recorded once. The sequenced material came from peripheral blood. The receptor set was obtained from a woman in her forties with COVID-19, enrolled during active disease. The CDR3 runs from the conserved cysteine through the conserved F or W. The D gene is left open where the match is weak. Rows give clone size only sometimes, using once, few, many, or a class for an expanded clone.

j_gene | len | d_gene | abundance | v_gene | CDR3nt | CDR3aa
TRBJ2-3 | 15 | NA | NA | TRBV28 | TGTGCCACCAGACATGACCTCGCCCCTAGGTATACGCAGTATTTT | CATRHDLAPRYTQYF
TRBJ1-5 | 13 | TRBD1 | NA | TRBV2 | TGTGCCAGCCACAGGGGGAGCAATCAGCCCCAGCATTTT | CASHRGSNQPQHF
TRBJ1-3 | 15 | TRBD1 | NA | TRBV7-9 | TGTGCCAGCAGTCCTCAGGGGGCTGGTGGAAACACCATATATTTT | CASSPQGAGGNTIYF
TRBJ1-5 | 15 | TRBD1 | NA | TRBV24-1 | TGTGCCACCAGTGACCGAGACAGGGGGCCCCAGCCCCAGCATTTT | CATSDRDRGPQPQHF
TRBJ2-7 | 13 | NA | few | TRBV7-8 | TGTGCCAGCAGCTTAGTCCAGGGTCACGAGCAGTACTTC | CASSLVQGHEQYF
TRBJ1-5 | 15 | NA | NA | TRBV6-2/TRBV6-3 | TGTGCCAGCAGTTACGGGAGGTCGAGCAATCAGCCCCAGCATTTT | CASSYGRSSNQPQHF
TRBJ2-2 | 16 | NA | NA | TRBV9 | TGTGCCAGCAGCGTAGGGGAAGGGCGGGGCACCGGGGAGCTGTTTTTT | CASSVGEGRGTGELFF
TRBJ2-7 | 12 | NA | NA | TRBV3-1/TRBV3-2 | TGTGCCAGCAGCCAAGTAGGGGGCGAGCAGTACTTC | CASSQVGGEQYF
TRBJ2-6 | 20 | TRBD1 | NA | TRBV15 | TGTGCCACCAGCAGAGGTCTTGGACAGGGAGTCAGCTCTGGGGCCAACGTCCTGACTTTC | CATSRGLGQGVSSGANVLTF
TRBJ1-1 | 15 | NA | NA | TRBV10-2 | TGCGCCAGCAGTGAAGGTCACAGCATGAACACTGAAGCTTTCTTT | CASSEGHSMNTEAFF
TRBJ1-2 | 14 | TRBD1 | NA | TRBV5-4 | TGTGCCAGCAGCTTTGGGACAGGGGGCTATGGCTACACCTTC | CASSFGTGGYGYTF
TRBJ1-1 | 13 | NA | NA | TRBV3-1/TRBV3-2 | TGTGCCAGCAGCCAAAAACTTAACACTGAAGCTTTCTTT | CASSQKLNTEAFF